A single sample is the source of the 13 T cell receptor beta chains below, sequenced in a study of regulatory T cells in long-lasting Graves disease (TCRdb year 2021). The time point label corresponds to: persistent/refractory GD, antithyroid drugs over 5 years with positive TRAb. For both TCR sequencing and RNA sequencing, RNA was extracted from PBMCs using TRIzol. Library creation used multiplex PCR. The instrument given in TCRdb is Illumina HiSeq 4000. To build TCR beta libraries, CDR3 regions were amplified by Arm-PCR using iRepertoire HTBI primers. TCRdb passed the public sequencing reads through fastp at Q25 and MiXCR, retaining productive beta sequences. Records with the same CDR3 protein are collapsed into one entry carrying the most frequent genes and DNA. Across this sample there are some 440,000 distinct CDR3 sequences, with around 21% seen only once. Less than 9% of the sample is in the top ten clones.

The sequences come from peripheral blood mononuclear cells (PBMCs), collected when the disease was refractory, from a patient treated with antithyroid drugs. These TCRs come from a female donor with Graves disease.

In its sample, this clonotype was seen many times. This sequence joins TRBV2 and TRBJ1-2; 10 nucleotides agree with TRBD1. V lost 6 bases, J lost 2 bases, and 3 bases stayed unmatched. The germline V gene has CDR1 SNHLY and CDR2 FYNNEI. The CDR3 consists of 14 residues. CDR3 bases: TGTGCCAGCAGCGGGACAGGGGTCAACTATGGCTACACCTTC. Its translation is CASSGTGVNYGYTF. Complete variable domain (other parts from reference TRBV2 and TRBJ1-2): EPEVTQTPSHQVTQMGQEVILRCVPISNHLYFYWYRQILGQKVEFLVSFYNNEISEKSEIFDDQFSVERPDGSNFTLKIRSTKLEDSAMYFCASSGTGVNYGYTFGSGTRLTVV.

This clonotype appeared many times. This chain links TRBV28 with TRBJ1-1, with a weak D call TRBD1 (6 bases). From germline, CDR1 is MDHEN and CDR2 SYDVKM. The CDR3 consists of 11 residues. The V gene lost 10 bases and the J gene lost 5 bases, with 11 bases spanning the gap. CDR3 amino acids: CATNRVTEAFF. The CDR3 bases are TGTGCCACCAACAGGGTAACTGAAGCTTTCTTT.

Concerning this clonotype itself: This may arise from a read error, as a much more abundant clone is one base away. The chain carries TRBV2 and TRBJ1-1; D might be TRBD1 (6 bases). The CDR3 sequence is 14 residues long. Germline V lookup: CDR1 SNHLY, CDR2 FYNNEI. Deletions cut 10 bases from V and 4 bases from J, with 19 bases between. The DNA of the CDR3 is TGTGCCAACAACCTTGGGATCAGGGGCACTGAAGCTTTCTTT. As protein: CANNLGIRGTEAFF.

The table lists this clonotype with many counts. The CDR3 bases are TGTGCCAGCAGGTGGCGGGGGCGAGGTTCACCCCTCCACTTT. It codes for CASRWRGRGSPLHF. The genes are TRBV28 and TRBJ1-6; D may be TRBD1 (6 bases). The CDR3 runs to 14 residues. CDR1 is MDHEN and CDR2 is SYDVKM in the germline V gene. V was pared by 6 bases and J by 9 bases, with 15 bases between.

This clonotype was counted ten times or more. This chain uses TRBV12-3 or TRBV12-4 with TRBJ1-4; TRBD1 agrees at 7 bases. The CDR3 extends over 14 amino acids. V trimming: 5 bases; J trimming: 7 bases; junction bases outside the gene matches: 7. CDR3 coding DNA: TGTGCCAGCAGTCCCCCGACAGGGCCTGAAAAACTGTTTTTT. This sequence encodes CASSPPTGPEKLFF.

This clonotype occurred a few times. The V call is TRBV5-1, the J call TRBJ1-4; weak D call: TRBD1 (6 bases). Germline V gene sequence: CDR1 SGHRS, CDR2 YFSETQ. The CDR3 runs to 16 residues. V was cut by 1 base and J by 5 bases, with 15 bases left in between. The CDR3 coding sequence is TGCGCCAGCAGCTTGCTAGGACAAGGGGGGAATGAAAAACTGTTTTTT. Protein product: CASSLLGQGGNEKLFF.

This clonotype was seen many times. V gene TRBV28 combines with J gene TRBJ1-2; a possible D gene is TRBD1 (5 bases). Per the germline V gene, CDR1 is MDHEN and CDR2 is SYDVKM. The CDR3 length is 14 residues. Trimming shortened V by 3 bases and J by 2 bases, and 10 bases separated the two germline ends. CDR3 sequence: CASSFWGENYGYTF. The CDR3 bases are TGTGCCAGCAGTTTTTGGGGGGAGAACTATGGCTACACCTTC.

This clonotype was counted only a few times. Just one base apart from a much larger clone, this may be a read error. The J gene is TRBJ2-7, the V gene TRBV2, with D possibly called TRBD1 or TRBD2 (5 bases each). CDR1 is SNHLY, CDR2 FYNNEI, per germline. The CDR3 totals 13 residues. The V gene lost 7 bases and the J gene lost 7 bases, with 17 bases spanning the gap. This CDR3 reads CASTEQAWGEQYF. The CDR3 DNA is TGTGCCAGCACCGAACAAGCGTGGGGGGAGCAGTACTTC.

This clonotype came up a few times. The chain carries TRBV11-2 and TRBJ2-2, with TRBD1 as a possible D gene (6 bases). Trimming shortened V by 4 bases and J by 7 bases, and 16 bases separated the two germline ends. Germline V lookup: CDR1 SGHAT, CDR2 FQNNGV. The CDR3 is made up of 15 amino acids. The CDR3 DNA follows: TGTGCCAGCAGCTGGACCAGGGGAACTATCGGGGAGCTGTTTTTT. Translated: CASSWTRGTIGELFF.

DNA of the CDR3: TGTGCCAGCAGCGGCCCACAGGGGGCAGGCAATCAGCCCCAGCATTTT. It specifies CASSGPQGAGNQPQHF. This chain joins TRBV5-5 and TRBJ1-5; TRBD1 matches 9 bases. Germline V gives CDR1 SGHKS, CDR2 YYEKEE (reference sequence). V shed 4 bases, J shed 2 bases, and the junction held 7 bases outside the gene matches. This CDR3 contains 16 residues.

Only a few counts were recorded for this clonotype. The chain joins TRBV29-1 to TRBJ1-1, with 7 positions matching TRBD1. The germline V gene has CDR1 SQVTM and CDR2 ANQGSEA. The CDR3 has 12 amino acids. The J segment lost 1 base and the V segment lost 7 bases, leaving 3 bases of the junction unmatched. The CDR3 loop is CSGEGANTEAFF. CDR3 nucleotides: TGCAGCGGGGAGGGGGCGAACACTGAAGCTTTCTTT. Full variable domain (outside the CDR3, taken from reference TRBV29-1 and TRBJ1-1): SAVISQKPSRDICQRGTSLTIQCQVDSQVTMMFWYRQQPGQSLTLIATANQGSEATYESGFVIDKFPISRPNLTFSTLTVSNMSPEDSSIYLCSGEGANTEAFFGQGTRLTVV.

There are many counts of this clonotype. The chain combines TRBV11-2 with TRBJ1-1, with no clear D. This CDR3 is 16 amino acids long. Deletions cut 3 bases from V and 1 base from J, with 15 bases between. Looked up from germline, CDR1 is SGHAT and CDR2 is FQNNGV. CDR3 amino acids: CASSLGTNRGNTEAFF. The CDR3 bases are TGTGCCAGCAGCTTGGGAACGAATCGCGGGAACACTGAAGCTTTCTTT.

This clonotype showed up many times. This chain connects TRBV7-2 to TRBJ1-1; D unclear. V was clipped by 4 bases and J by 1 base, with 13 bases between them. Germline loops: CDR1 SGHTA, CDR2 FQGNSA. The CDR3 is 15 amino acids. CDR3 protein: CASSSLVPRNTEAFF. CDR3 nucleotide sequence: TGTGCCAGCAGCTCCCTGGTCCCCAGGAACACTGAAGCTTTCTTT.